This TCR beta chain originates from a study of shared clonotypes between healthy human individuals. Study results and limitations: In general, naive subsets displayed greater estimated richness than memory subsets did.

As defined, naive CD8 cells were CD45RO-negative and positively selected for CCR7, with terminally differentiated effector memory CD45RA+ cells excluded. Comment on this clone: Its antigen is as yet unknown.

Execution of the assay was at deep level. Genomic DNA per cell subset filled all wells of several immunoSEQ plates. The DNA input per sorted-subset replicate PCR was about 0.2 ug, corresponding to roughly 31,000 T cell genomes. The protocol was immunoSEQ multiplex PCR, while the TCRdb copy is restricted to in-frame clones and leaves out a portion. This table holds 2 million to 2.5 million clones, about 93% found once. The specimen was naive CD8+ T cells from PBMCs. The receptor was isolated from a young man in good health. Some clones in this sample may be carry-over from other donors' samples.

The CDR3 DNA follows: TGTGCCAGCAGCTCCTTACAGGGATTCTACGAGCAGTACTTC. Amino acids: CASSSLQGFYEQYF. The chain uses TRBV7-9 and TRBJ2-7; possibly TRBD1 for D (6 bases). CDR3 length: 14 residues. Germline assignment: CDR1 SEHNR and CDR2 FQNEAQ (reference sequence). V lost 4 bases to trimming and J lost 3 bases, with 13 bases between them.